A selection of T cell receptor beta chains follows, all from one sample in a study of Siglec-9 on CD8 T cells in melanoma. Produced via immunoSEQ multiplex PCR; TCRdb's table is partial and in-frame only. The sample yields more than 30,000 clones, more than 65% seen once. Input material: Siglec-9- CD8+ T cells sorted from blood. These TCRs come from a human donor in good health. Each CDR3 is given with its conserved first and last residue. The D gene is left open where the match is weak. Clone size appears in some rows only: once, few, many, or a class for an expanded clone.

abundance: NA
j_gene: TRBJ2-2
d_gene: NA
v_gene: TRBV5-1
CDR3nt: TGCGCCAGCAGCACAGACAGGAGCACCGGGGAGCTGTTTTTT
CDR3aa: CASSTDRSTGELFF

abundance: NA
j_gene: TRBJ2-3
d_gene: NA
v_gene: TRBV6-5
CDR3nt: TGTGCCAGCAGTTACTCAGGGGGGGCGGCAGATACGCAGTATTTT
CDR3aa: CASSYSGGAADTQYF

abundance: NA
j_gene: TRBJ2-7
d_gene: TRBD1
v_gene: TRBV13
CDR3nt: TGTGCCAGCAGCACCCGGGACAGAGATTACGAGCAGTACTTC
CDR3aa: CASSTRDRDYEQYF

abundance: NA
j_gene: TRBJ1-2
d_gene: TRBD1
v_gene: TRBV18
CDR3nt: TGTGCCAGCTCACCACCCGGGACAGGGTATGGCTACACCTTC
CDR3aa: CASSPPGTGYGYTF

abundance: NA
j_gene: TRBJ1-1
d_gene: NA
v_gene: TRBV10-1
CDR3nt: TGCGCCAGCCGGGAACGGGACGAAGAATTGGCTTTCTTT
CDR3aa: CASRERDEELAFF

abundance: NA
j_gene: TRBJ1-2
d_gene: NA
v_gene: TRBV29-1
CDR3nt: TGCAGCGTTGAATTAGGCCCCGGGGGACTCTACACCTTC
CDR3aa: CSVELGPGGLYTF

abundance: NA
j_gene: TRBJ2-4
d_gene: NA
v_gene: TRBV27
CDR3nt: TGTGCCAGCAGTATGAACAGGGATGGGGGGGCCAAAAACATTCAGTACTTC
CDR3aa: CASSMNRDGGAKNIQYF

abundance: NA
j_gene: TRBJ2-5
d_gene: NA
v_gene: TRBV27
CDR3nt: TGTGCCAGCAGTTTAATGGACGGGGAGACCCAGTACTTC
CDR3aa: CASSLMDGETQYF

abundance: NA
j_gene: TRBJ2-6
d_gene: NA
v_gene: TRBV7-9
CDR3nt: TGTGCCAGCAGGTTCTGGGGTGGAAGTACTGGGGCCAACGTCCTGACTTTC
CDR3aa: CASRFWGGSTGANVLTF

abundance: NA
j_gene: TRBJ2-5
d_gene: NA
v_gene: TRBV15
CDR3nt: TGTGCCACCAGCAGACCACTGGAGGAGACCCAGTACTTC
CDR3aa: CATSRPLEETQYF

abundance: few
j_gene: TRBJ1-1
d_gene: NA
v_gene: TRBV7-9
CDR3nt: TGTGCCAGCAGCCCAGGACTGCTCAGGCCTGAAGCTTTCTTT
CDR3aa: CASSPGLLRPEAFF

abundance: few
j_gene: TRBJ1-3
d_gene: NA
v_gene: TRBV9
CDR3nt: TGTGCCAGCACCCCGGGTTCAGTAGACACCATATATTTT
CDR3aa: CASTPGSVDTIYF

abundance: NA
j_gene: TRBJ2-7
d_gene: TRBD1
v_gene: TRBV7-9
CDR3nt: TGTGCCAGCCGTGGGACGGGACAGCCCTACGAGCAGTACTTC
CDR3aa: CASRGTGQPYEQYF

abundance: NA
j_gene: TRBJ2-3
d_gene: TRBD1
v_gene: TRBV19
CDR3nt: TGTGCCAGTAGTCCAAGAAGGGACAGTCTTTACACAGATACGCAGTATTTT
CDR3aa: CASSPRRDSLYTDTQYF

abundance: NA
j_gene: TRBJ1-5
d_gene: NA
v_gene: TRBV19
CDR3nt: TGTGCCAGTAGTTTTAAGGTTGGGGCGGGTCAGCCCCAGCATTTT
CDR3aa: CASSFKVGAGQPQHF

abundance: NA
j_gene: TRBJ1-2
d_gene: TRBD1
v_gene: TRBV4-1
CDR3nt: TGCGCCAGCAGGGGACAGGGAGGCTATGGCTACACCTTC
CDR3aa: CASRGQGGYGYTF

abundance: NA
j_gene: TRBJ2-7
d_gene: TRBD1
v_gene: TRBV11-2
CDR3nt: TGTGCCAGCAGCTACCAACCGGGACAGGGTGAAAGCCAGTACTTC
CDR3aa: CASSYQPGQGESQYF

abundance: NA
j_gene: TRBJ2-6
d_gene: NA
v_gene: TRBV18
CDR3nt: TGTGCCAGCTCACATCCCCAGGGTCCCGGGGCCAACGTCCTGACTTTC
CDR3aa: CASSHPQGPGANVLTF

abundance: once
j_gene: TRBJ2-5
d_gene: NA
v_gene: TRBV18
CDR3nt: TGTGCCAGCTCACCCCAAGAGACCCAGTACTTC
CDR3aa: CASSPQETQYF

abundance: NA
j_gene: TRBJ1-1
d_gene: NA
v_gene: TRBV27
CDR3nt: TGTGCCAGCAGTACCCGACAGGAAAGTAACACTGAAGCTTTCTTT
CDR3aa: CASSTRQESNTEAFF

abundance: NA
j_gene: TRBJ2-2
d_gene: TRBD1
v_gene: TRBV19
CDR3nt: TGTGCCAGTAGACAAAGGGGGCGGCCCGGGGAGCTGTTTTTT
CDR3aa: CASRQRGRPGELFF

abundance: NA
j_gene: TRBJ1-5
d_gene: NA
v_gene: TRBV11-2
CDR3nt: TGTGCCAGCAGCTACCCCCCCCAGGGAATGGGAAGCAATCAGCCCCAGCATTTT
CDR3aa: CASSYPPQGMGSNQPQHF

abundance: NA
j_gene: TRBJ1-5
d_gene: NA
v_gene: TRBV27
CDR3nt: TGTGCCAGCAGTTGGGATAGCAATCAGCCCCAGCATTTT
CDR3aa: CASSWDSNQPQHF

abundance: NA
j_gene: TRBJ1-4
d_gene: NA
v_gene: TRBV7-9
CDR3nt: TGTGCCAGCAGCTTAGGCGGGTTAACTAATGAAAAACTGTTTTTT
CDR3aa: CASSLGGLTNEKLFF

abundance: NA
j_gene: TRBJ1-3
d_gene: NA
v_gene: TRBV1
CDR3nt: TGCACCAGCAGCCAGGACCCTAGGGGGCATGGAAACACCATATATTTT
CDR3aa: CTSSQDPRGHGNTIYF

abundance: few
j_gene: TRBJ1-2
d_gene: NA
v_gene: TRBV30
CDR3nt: TGTGCCTGGAGTGACCCCTGGAGGAATCAGGGTTCCTATGGCTACACCTTC
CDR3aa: CAWSDPWRNQGSYGYTF

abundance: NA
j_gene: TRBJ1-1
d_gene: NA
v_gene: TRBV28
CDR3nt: TGTGCCAGCAGTTACGGTGGCACTGAAGCTTTCTTT
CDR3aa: CASSYGGTEAFF

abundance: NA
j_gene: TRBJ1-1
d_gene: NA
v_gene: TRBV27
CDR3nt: TGTGCCAGCAGTGACAAAACAGCCAGCTTGAACACTGAAGCTTTCTTT
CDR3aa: CASSDKTASLNTEAFF

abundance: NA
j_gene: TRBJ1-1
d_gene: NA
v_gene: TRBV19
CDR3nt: TGTGCCAGTAGTATAGGCCGGAACACTGAAGCTTTCTTT
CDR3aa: CASSIGRNTEAFF

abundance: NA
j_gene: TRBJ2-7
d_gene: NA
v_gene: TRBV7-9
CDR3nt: TGTGCCAGCAGCTTAGCCCCCGGGACTCCCAACGAGCAGTACTTC
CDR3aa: CASSLAPGTPNEQYF

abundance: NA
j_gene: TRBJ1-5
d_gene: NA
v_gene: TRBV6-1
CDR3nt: TGTGCCAGCAGTGAAGCGCTTCGGCCCCCCGACGATCAGCCCCAGCATTTT
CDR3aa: CASSEALRPPDDQPQHF

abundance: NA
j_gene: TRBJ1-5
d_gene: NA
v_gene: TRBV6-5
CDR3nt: TGTGCCAGCAGTGAAGGTGGCGACCCTCGGCCCCAGCATTTT
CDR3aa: CASSEGGDPRPQHF

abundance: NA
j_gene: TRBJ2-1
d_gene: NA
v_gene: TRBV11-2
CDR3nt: TGTGCCAGCAGCCCCGGGGATTTGATCGGTGAGCAGTTCTTC
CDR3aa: CASSPGDLIGEQFF

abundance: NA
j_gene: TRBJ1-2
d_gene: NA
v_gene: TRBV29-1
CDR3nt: TGCAGCGCTGGTCTTTGGGGGAGCCATGGCTACACCTTC
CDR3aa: CSAGLWGSHGYTF

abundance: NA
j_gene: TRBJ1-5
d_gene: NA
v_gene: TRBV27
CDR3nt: TGTGCCAGCAGTTTACTTAGCAATCAGCCCCAGCATTTT
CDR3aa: CASSLLSNQPQHF

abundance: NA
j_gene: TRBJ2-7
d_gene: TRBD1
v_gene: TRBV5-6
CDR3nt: TGTGCCAGCAGCTTGGATCTCGGGACAGAGTCCTACGAGCAGTACTTC
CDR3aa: CASSLDLGTESYEQYF

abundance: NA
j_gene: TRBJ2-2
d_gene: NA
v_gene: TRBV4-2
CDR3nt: TGTGCCAGCAGCCAATCAGGGAACACCGGGGAGCTGTTTTTT
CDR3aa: CASSQSGNTGELFF

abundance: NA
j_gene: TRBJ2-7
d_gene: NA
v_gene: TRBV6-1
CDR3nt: TGTGCCAGCAGTGATGTGGGTGCCGGGGCCTACGAGCAGTACTTC
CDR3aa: CASSDVGAGAYEQYF

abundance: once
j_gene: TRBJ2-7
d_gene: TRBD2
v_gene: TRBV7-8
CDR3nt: TGTGCCAGCTTTCAGGGTCCCGGGACTAGCTCCTACGAGCAGTACTTC
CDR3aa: CASFQGPGTSSYEQYF

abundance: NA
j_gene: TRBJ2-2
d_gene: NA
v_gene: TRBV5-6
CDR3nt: TGTGCCAGCAGCGGGCTTGGACAAAACCTCGGGGAGCTGTTTTTT
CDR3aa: CASSGLGQNLGELFF

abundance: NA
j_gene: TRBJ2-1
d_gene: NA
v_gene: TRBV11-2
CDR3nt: TGTGCCAGCAGCTTCCTTGAGCACTCGGCCGAGCAGTTCTTC
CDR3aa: CASSFLEHSAEQFF

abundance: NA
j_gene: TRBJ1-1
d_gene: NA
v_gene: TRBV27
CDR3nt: TGTGCCAGCAGTTTGGCAGGGTTGAACACTGAAGCTTTCTTT
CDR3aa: CASSLAGLNTEAFF

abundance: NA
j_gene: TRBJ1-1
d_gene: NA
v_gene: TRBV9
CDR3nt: TGTGCCAGCAGCGTAGGAGGGAGGAACACTGAAGCTTTCTTT
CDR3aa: CASSVGGRNTEAFF

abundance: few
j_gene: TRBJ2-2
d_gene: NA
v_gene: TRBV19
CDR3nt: TGTGCCAGTAGTAGGGGCACCGGGGAGCTGTTTTTT
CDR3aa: CASSRGTGELFF

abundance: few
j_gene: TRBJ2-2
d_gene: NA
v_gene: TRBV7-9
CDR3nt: TGTGCCAGCACGGCGTTAGCTACCGGGGAGCTGTTTTTT
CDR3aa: CASTALATGELFF

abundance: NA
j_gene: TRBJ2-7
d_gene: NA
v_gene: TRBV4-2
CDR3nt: TGTGCCAGCAGCCAAGGGATCGGGAGAACGGACGAGCAGTACTTC
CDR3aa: CASSQGIGRTDEQYF

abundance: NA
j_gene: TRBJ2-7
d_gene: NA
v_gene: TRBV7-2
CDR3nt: TGTGCCAGCAGCTTAGGTCCAGGGAACTACGAGCAGTACTTC
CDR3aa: CASSLGPGNYEQYF

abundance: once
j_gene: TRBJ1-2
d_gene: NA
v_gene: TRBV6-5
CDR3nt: TGTGCCAGCACCTCAGGAGGAATCTATGGCTACACCTTC
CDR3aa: CASTSGGIYGYTF

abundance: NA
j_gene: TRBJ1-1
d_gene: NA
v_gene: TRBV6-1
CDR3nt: TGTGCCAGCAGTGAAGAAGCGTGGCCCACTGAAGCTTTCTTT
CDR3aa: CASSEEAWPTEAFF

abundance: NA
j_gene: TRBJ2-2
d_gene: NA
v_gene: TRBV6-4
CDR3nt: TGTGCCAGCAGTGACTCTGTCAGGTCAGGCGCCGGGGAGCTGTTTTTT
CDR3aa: CASSDSVRSGAGELFF

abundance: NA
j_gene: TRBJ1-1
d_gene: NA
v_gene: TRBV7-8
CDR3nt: TGTGCCAGCAGCTTAGGTACCGGGAACACTGAAGCTTTCTTT
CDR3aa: CASSLGTGNTEAFF

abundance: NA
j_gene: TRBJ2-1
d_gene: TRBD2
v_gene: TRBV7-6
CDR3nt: TGTGCCAGCAGCTTAACTATAGCGGGGATTGTCAATGAGCAGTTCTTC
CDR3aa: CASSLTIAGIVNEQFF

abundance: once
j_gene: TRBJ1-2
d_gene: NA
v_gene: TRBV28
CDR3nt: TGTGCCAGCAGTTGGACAGCCTTTTATGGCTACACCTTC
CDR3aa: CASSWTAFYGYTF

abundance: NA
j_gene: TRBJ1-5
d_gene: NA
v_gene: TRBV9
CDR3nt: TGTGCCAGCAGCGTAGGGGGGTGGAGTCAGCCCCAGCATTTT
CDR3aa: CASSVGGWSQPQHF